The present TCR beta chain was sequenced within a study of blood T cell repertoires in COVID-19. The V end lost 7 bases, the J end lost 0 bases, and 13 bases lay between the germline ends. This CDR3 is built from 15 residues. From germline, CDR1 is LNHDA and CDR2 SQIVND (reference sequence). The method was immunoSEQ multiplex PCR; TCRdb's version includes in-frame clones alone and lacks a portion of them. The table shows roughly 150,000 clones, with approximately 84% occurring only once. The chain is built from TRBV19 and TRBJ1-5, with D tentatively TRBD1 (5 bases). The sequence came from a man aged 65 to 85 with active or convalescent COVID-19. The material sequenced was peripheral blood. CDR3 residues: CASTRDFHSNQPQHF. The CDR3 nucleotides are TGTGCCAGTACCCGGGACTTCCATAGCAATCAGCCCCAGCATTTT.